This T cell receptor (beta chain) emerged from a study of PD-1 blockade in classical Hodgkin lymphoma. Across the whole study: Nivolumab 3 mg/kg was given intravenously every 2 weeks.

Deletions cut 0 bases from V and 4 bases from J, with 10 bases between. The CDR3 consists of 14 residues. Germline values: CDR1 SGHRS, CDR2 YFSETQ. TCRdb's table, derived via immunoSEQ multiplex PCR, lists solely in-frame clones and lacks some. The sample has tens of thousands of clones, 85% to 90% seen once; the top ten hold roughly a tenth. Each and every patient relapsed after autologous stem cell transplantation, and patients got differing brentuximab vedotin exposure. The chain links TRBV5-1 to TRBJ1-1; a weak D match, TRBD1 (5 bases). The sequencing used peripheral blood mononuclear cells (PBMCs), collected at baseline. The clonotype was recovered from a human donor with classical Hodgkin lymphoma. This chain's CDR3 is CASSLGQTFTEAFF. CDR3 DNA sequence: TGCGCCAGCAGCTTGGGACAGACCTTCACTGAAGCTTTCTTT.